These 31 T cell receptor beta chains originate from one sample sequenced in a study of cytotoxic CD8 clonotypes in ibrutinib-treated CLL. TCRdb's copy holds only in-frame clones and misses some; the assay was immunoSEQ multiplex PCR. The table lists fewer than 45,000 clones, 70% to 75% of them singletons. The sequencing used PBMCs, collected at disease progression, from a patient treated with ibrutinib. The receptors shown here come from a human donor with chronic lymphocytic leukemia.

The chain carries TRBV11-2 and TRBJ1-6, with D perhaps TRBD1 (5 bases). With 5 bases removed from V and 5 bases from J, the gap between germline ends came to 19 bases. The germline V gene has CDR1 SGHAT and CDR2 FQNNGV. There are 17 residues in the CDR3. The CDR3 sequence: CASSRGWGLQDNSPLHF. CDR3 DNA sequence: TGTGCCAGCAGCCGGGGTTGGGGCCTGCAGGATAATTCACCCCTCCACTTT.

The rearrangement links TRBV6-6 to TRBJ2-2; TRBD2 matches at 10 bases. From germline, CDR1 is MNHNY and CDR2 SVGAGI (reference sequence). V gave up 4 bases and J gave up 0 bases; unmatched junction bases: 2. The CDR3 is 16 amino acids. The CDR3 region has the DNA TGTGCCAGCAGTTCCCTAGCGGGGGCGAACACCGGGGAGCTGTTTTTT. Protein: CASSSLAGANTGELFF.

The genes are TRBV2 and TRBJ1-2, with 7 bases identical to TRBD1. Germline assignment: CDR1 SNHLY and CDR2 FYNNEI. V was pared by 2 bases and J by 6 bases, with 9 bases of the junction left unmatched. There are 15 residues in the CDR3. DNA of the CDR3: TGTGCCAGCAGTGAATCAGGGGGAATCCAAAATGGCTACACCTTC. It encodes CASSESGGIQNGYTF.

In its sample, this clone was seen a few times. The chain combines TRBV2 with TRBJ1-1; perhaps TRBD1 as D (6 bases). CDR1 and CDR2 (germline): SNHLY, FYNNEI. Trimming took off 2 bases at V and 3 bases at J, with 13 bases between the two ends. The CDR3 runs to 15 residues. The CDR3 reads CASSEIGGGDTEAFF. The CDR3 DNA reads TGTGCCAGCAGTGAAATAGGGGGGGGAGACACTGAAGCTTTCTTT.

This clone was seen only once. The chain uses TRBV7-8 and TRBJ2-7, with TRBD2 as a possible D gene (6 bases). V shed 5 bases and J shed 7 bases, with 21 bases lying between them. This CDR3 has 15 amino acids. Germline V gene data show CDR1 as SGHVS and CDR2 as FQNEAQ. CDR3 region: CASSSAGTGVGEQYF. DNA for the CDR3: TGTGCCAGCAGCAGTGCCGGGACTGGGGTTGGGGAGCAGTACTTC.

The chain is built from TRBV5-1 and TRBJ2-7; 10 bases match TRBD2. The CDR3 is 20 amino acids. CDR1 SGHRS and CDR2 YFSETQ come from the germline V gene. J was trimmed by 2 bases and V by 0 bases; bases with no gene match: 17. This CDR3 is CASSLALASGGLRNPYEQYF. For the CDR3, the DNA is TGCGCCAGCAGCTTGGCTCTGGCTAGCGGGGGCCTAAGGAATCCCTACGAGCAGTACTTC.

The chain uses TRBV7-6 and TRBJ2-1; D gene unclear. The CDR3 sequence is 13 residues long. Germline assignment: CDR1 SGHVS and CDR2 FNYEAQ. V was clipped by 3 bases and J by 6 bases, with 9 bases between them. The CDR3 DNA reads TGTGCCAGCAGCTTTAATCCGACCAATGAGCAGTTCTTC. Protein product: CASSFNPTNEQFF.

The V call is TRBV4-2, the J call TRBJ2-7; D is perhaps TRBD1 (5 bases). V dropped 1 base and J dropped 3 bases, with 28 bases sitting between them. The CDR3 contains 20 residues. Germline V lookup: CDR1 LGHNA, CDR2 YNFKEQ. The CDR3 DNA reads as TGTGCCAGCAGCCAAGTATCTGGGGCACCACCCCACCTTCCCCTCTACGAGCAGTACTTC. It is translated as CASSQVSGAPPHLPLYEQYF.

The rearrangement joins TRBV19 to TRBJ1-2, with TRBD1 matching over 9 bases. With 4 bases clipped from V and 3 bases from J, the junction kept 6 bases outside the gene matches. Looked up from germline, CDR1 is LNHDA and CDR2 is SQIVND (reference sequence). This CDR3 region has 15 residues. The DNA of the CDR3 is TGTGCCAGTAGTACCAGAGGGACAGGGCACTATGGCTACACCTTC. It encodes CASSTRGTGHYGYTF.

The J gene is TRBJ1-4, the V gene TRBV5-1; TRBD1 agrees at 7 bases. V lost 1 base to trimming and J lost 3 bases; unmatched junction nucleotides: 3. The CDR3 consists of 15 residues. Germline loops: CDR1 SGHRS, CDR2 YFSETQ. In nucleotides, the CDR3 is TGCGCCAGCAGCTTGAGACAGGGAGCTAATGAAAAACTGTTTTTT. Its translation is CASSLRQGANEKLFF. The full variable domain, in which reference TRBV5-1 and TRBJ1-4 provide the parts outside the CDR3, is KAGVTQTPRYLIKTRGQQVTLSCSPISGHRSVSWYQQTPGQGLQFLFEYFSETQRNKGNFPGRFSGRQFSNSRSEMNVSTLELGDSALYLCASSLRQGANEKLFFGSGTQLSVL.

The CDR3 sequence: CASSMTGMGTEAFF. In DNA form, the CDR3 reads TGTGCCAGTAGTATGACAGGGATGGGCACTGAAGCTTTCTTT. The chain links TRBV19 to TRBJ1-1; 7 bases are a match to TRBD1. CDR1 is LNHDA, CDR2 SQIVND, per germline (reference sequence). This CDR3 has 14 residues. J lost 4 bases, V lost 3 bases, and 5 bases had no gene match.

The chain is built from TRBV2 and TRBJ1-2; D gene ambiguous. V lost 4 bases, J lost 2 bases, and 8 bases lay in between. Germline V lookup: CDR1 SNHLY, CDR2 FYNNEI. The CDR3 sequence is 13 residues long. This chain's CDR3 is CASSAQHNYGYTF. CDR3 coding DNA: TGTGCCAGCAGTGCCCAGCACAACTATGGCTACACCTTC.

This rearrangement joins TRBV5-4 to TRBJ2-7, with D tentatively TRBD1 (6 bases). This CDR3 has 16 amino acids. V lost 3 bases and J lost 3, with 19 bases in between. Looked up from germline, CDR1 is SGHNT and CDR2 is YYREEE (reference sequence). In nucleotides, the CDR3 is TGTGCCAGCAGCTCACTGATGTCAGGGGCCAGCTACGAGCAGTACTTC. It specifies CASSSLMSGASYEQYF.

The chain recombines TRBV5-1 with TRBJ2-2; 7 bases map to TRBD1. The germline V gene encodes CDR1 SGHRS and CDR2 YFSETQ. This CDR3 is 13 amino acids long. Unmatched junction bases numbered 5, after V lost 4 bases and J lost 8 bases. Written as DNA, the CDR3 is TGCGCCAGCAGCCCGACAGGGTTTGGGGAGCTGTTTTTT. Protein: CASSPTGFGELFF.

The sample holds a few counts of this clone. CDR3 nucleotides: TGTGCCAGCAGTTTATCTTCTCGTCCCTACGAGCAGTACTTC. Translating it yields CASSLSSRPYEQYF. This chain uses TRBV27 with TRBJ2-7; no firm D call. The germline CDR1 and CDR2 sequences are MNHEY and SMNVEV (reference sequence). V was clipped by 0 bases and J by 2 bases, with 8 bases between them. This CDR3 spans 14 amino acids.

CDR3 DNA sequence: TGTGCCAGCTCACCAGGGCAGGGAATCACAGATACGCAGTATTTT. Encoded protein: CASSPGQGITDTQYF. The chain couples TRBV18 to TRBJ2-3, with a possible D match to TRBD1 (5 bases). CDR1 and CDR2 from the germline V gene are KGHSH and LQKENI. V lost 2 bases and J lost 2, with 11 bases in between. This CDR3 comprises 15 residues.

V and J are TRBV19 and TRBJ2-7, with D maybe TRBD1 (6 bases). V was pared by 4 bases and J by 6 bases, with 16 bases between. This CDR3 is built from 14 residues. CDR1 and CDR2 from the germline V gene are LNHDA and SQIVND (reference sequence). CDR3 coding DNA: TGTGCCAGTAGTAGGGACCCCCCCAGGGGCGAGCAGTACTTC. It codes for CASSRDPPRGEQYF.

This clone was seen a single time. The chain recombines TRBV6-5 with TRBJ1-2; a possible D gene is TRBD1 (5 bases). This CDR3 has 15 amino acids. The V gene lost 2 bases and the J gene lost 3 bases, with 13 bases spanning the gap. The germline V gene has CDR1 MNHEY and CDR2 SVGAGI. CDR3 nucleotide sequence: TGTGCCAGCAGTTACCCAGGGTCGAGAGACTATGGCTACACCTTC. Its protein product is CASSYPGSRDYGYTF.

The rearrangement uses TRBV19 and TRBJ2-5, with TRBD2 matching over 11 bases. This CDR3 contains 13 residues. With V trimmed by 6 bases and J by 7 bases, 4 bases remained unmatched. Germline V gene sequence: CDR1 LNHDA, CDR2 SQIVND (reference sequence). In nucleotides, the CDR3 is TGTGCCAGTAGGACTAGCGGGGCTGGGACCCAGTACTTC. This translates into CASRTSGAGTQYF.

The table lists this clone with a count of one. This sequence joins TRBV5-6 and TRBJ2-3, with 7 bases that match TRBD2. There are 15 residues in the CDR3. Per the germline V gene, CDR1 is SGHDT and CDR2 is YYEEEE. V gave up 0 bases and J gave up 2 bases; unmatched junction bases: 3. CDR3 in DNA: TGTGCCAGCAGCTTGGCAGCGGGGCCCACAGATACGCAGTATTTT. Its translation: CASSLAAGPTDTQYF.

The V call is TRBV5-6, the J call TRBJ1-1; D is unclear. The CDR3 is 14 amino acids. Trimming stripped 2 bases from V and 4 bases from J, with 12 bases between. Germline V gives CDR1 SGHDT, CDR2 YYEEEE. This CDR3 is CASSLGWRSTEAFF. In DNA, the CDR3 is TGTGCCAGCAGCTTAGGGTGGCGGAGCACTGAAGCTTTCTTT.

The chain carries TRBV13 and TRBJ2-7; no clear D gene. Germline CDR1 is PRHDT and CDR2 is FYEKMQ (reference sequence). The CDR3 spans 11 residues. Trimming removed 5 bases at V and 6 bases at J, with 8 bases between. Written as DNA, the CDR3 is TGTGCCAGCAGCAAAACACTCGAGCAGTACTTC. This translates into CASSKTLEQYF.

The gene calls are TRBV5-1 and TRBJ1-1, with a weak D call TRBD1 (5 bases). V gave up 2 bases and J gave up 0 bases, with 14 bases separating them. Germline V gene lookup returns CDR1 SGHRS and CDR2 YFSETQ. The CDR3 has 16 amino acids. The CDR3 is CASSFGHPGMNTEAFF. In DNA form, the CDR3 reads TGCGCCAGCAGCTTCGGACATCCGGGCATGAACACTGAAGCTTTCTTT.

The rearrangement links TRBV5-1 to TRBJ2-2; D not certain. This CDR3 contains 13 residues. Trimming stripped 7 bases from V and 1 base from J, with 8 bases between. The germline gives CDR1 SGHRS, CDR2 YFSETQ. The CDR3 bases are TGCGCCAGCCAAGGAAAGAACACCGGGGAGCTGTTTTTT. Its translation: CASQGKNTGELFF.

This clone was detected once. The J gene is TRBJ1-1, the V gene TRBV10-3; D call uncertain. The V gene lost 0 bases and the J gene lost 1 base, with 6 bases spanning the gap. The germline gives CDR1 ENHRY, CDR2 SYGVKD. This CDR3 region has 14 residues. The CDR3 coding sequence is TGTGCCATCAGTGAGTCGATCGGGAACACTGAAGCTTTCTTT. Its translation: CAISESIGNTEAFF.

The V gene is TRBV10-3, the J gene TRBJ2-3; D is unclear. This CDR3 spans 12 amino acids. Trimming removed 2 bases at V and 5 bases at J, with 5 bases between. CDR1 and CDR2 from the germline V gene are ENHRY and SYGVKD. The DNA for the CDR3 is TGTGCCATCAGTGAGCCACAAGATACGCAGTATTTT. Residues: CAISEPQDTQYF.

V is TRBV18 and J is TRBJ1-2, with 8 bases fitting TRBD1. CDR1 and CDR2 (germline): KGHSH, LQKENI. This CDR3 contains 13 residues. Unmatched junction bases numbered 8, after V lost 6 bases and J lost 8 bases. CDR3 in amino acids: CASSQGAVNGYTF. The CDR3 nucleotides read TGTGCCAGCTCCCAGGGGGCGGTTAACGGCTACACCTTC.

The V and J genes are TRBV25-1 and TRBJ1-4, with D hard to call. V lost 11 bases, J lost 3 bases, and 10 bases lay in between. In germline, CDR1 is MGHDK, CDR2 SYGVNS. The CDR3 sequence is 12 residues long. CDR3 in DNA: TGTGCCTCTGCCGGTGCTAATGAAAAACTGTTTTTT. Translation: CASAGANEKLFF.

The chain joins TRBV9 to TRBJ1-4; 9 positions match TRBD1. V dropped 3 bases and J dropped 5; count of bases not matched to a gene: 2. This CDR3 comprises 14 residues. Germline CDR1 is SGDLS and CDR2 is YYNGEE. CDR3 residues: CASSAGQGNEKLFF. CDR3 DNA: TGTGCCAGCAGCGCCGGACAGGGGAATGAAAAACTGTTTTTT.

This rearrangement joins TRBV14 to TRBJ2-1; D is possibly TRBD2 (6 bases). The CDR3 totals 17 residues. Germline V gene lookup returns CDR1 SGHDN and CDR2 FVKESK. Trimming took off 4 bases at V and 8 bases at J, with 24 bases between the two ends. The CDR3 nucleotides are TGTGCCAGCAGCCCCCCCGTGGCGGGGCTAAGGGAGGATGAGCAGTTCTTC. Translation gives CASSPPVAGLREDEQFF.

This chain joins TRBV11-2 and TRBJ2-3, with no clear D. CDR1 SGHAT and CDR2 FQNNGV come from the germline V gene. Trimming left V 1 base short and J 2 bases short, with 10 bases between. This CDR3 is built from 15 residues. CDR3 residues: CASSLAGTSTDTQYF. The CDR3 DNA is TGTGCCAGCAGCTTAGCGGGCACCTCCACAGATACGCAGTATTTT.